The T cell receptor beta chain under discussion was sequenced for a study of T cells in Graves' hyperthyroidism and ophthalmopathy. Whole-study results and caveats: In blood, most of the thyroid clonotypes expanded above 0.001 were also present.

For ophthalmopathy patients, the Clinical Activity Score was at least 3 and the NOSPECS grade at least 4; duration was under 3 months. Criteria for exclusion of patients were uncontrolled infection, other autoimmune disease, pregnancy or lactation. Each 10 ml fresh peripheral blood draw supplied the PBMCs. Germline V lookup: CDR1 SGHTA, CDR2 FQGNSA. The length of the CDR3 is 15 residues. J was trimmed by 2 bases and V by 5 bases; bases with no gene match: 7. A few counts support this clonotype. Its antigen is unidentified. Since a much larger clone is just one base distant, this may be a read error. Authors of the study amplified TCR beta CDR3 regions from RNA transcripts. The primer set for the first-round RT-PCR of the TCR CDR3 was HTBI. One entry per CDR3 protein results from TCRdb running MiXCR on the multiplex PCR reads. Of fewer than 650,000 distinct CDR3 sequences detected, around 14% appear once; the ten largest clones hold more than 6%.

The clonotype comes from a woman younger than 35 with Graves' ophthalmopathy. Sequencing used blood. This chain joins TRBV7-2 and TRBJ2-7; 9 bases align to TRBD1. The CDR3 reads CASSLGQGLTYEQYF. The CDR3, as DNA: TGTGCCAGCAGCCTCGGACAGGGGCTTACCTACGAGCAGTACTTC.